These 32 T cell receptor delta chains originate from one sample sequenced in a study of gammadelta T cells in human blood. TCRdb redid the clone calls on the RT-PCR reads with CATT. The table lists approximately 500 delta-chain clones, around 52% of them singletons. Sequenced input: non-Vgamma9Vdelta2 gamma-delta T cells from fetal blood. Every receptor here comes from a human fetus.

On this clone itself: With only one base between it and a far larger clone, this is likely a read error. The same CDR3 arises from other DNA sequences in this sample as well. V usage is TRDV2 and J usage is TRDJ1; 9 bases map to TRDD3. Germline CDR1 reads GEAIGNYY; CDR2 reads EKD. The CDR3 totals 15 residues. The CDR3 bases are TGTGCCTGTGACAAAGGGGATACGTACACAGATAAACTCATCTTT. This sequence encodes CACDKGDTYTDKLIF.

This clone ranks as large. The rearrangement uses TRDV1 and TRDJ2; TRDD3 aligns across 10 bases. Trimming at V came to 0 bases and at J to 0 bases, leaving 1 base not matched to a gene. The CDR3 is 17 residues long. Germline lookup yields CDR1 TSWWSYY and CDR2 QGS. CDR3 in DNA: TGTGCTCTTGGGGAACTACTGGGGGATGCTTTGACAGCACAACTCTTCTTT. Protein: CALGELLGDALTAQLFF.

As for this clone: TCRdb lists the protein of a much larger clone for this DNA, which differs at residue 11, so this is likely a read error; the protein given here is translated from the DNA itself. The V call is TRDV1, the J call TRDJ1, with D maybe TRDD3 (5 bases). The V gene's germline CDR1 is TSWWSYY and CDR2 QGS. This CDR3 contains 13 residues. The CDR3 DNA reads TGTGCTCTTGGGGAAGGGGACACCGATAAACACATCTTT. Residues: CALGEGDTDKHIF.

Points on this clone: For this DNA, TCRdb reports the protein of a much larger clone, which diverges at residue 12, most likely from a read error; the protein presented here is translated directly from the DNA. V is TRAV29/DV5 and J is TRDJ1, with D maybe TRDD2 (9 bases). This CDR3 is built from 23 residues. The germline V and J ends were trimmed by 2 bases and 0 bases, with 38 bases remaining between them. CDR1 is NSMFDY and CDR2 is ISSIKDK in the germline V gene. The CDR3 sequence: CAARDPSYVFSVGYAAYTDKLIF. In DNA, the CDR3 is TGTGCAGCAAGGGACCCTTCCTACGTTTTCTCTGTGGGATACGCGGCGTACACCGATAAACTCATCTTT.

Concerning this clone: The TCRdb protein, from a much larger clone, departs from this DNA's translation at residue 9, likely by read error; the protein shown derives from the DNA. The chain has TRDV1 and TRDJ1; perhaps TRDD3 as D (5 bases). Germline CDR1 is TSWWSYY and CDR2 is QGS. The germline V and J ends were trimmed by 1 base and 1 base, with 10 bases remaining between them. The CDR3 contains 15 residues. CDR3 nucleotides: TGTGCTCTTGGGGAACGGGGAGGGTGCACCGATAAACTCATCTTT. It specifies CALGERGGCTDKLIF.

Note on this clone: This likely traces to a read error, being one base from a far larger clone. The chain joins TRDV1 to TRDJ3; 8 bases line up with TRDD3. The V segment lost 4 bases and the J segment 5 bases; nucleotides outside the gene matches: 13. CDR1 TSWWSYY and CDR2 QGS come from the germline V gene. The CDR3 length is 19 residues. The CDR3 DNA sequence: TGTGCTCTTGGGGTAACTTACTGGGGGGTAGTCCGGGACACCCGACAGATGTTTTTC. Protein product: CALGVTYWGVVRDTRQMFF.

This clone is classed as hyperexpanded. This sample also contains other DNA sequences that code for the same CDR3. V and J are TRDV1 and TRDJ1; D might be TRDD2 (6 bases). The V end lost 1 base, the J end lost 7 bases, and 16 bases lay between the germline ends. Germline CDR1 TSWWSYY, CDR2 QGS. The CDR3 is 15 amino acids. The CDR3 DNA reads as TGTGCTCTTGGGGAACCCACTTCCTGGGAGGTTAAACTCATCTTT. Protein: CALGEPTSWEVKLIF.

Comments on this clone: This likely reflects a read error, since a far larger clone is one base away. This sample also contains other DNA sequences that code for the same CDR3. The chain links TRDV2 to TRDJ1; D is perhaps TRDD3 (6 bases). Per the germline V gene, CDR1 is GEAIGNYY and CDR2 is EKD. Trimming shortened V by 2 bases and J by 0 bases, and 12 bases separated the two germline ends. The CDR3 runs to 15 residues. The CDR3 region is CACDKGDTYTDKLIF. DNA of the CDR3: TGTGCCTGTGACAAAGGTGATACGTACACCGATAAACTCATCTTT.

Worth noting for this clone: The protein TCRdb gives is from a much larger clone and does not agree with this DNA's translation at residue 16, likely a read error; the protein shown here comes from the DNA. V gene TRDV1 combines with J gene TRDJ3; the match to TRDD3 covers 8 bases. Germline V lookup: CDR1 TSWWSYY, CDR2 QGS. CDR3 length equals 18 residues. The CDR3 reads CALGELGDSSWDTRQIFF. As DNA, the CDR3 is TGTGCTCTTGGGGAACTGGGGGATAGCTCCTGGGACACCCGACAGATATTTTTC.

Note on this clone: TCRdb has a much larger clone's protein, which differs at residue 6 from the translation of this DNA, likely because of a read error; what is shown is the protein translated from the DNA. The genes are TRAV38-2/DV8 and TRDJ2; maybe TRDD3 (6 bases). Germline V gene lookup returns CDR1 TSESDYY and CDR2 QEAYKQQN. V lost 1 base, J lost 9 bases, and 10 bases lay in between. This CDR3 is 13 amino acids long. CDR3 DNA: TGTGCTTATAGGAGCTGGGGATCCACACAACTCTTCTTT. It encodes CAYRSWGSTQLFF.

Of note for this clone: This likely came from a read error, as a far larger clone is one base away. The chain combines TRDV1 with TRDJ1; 7 bases line up with TRDD3. The germline CDR1 and CDR2 sequences are TSWWSYY and QGS. V lost 5 bases to trimming and J lost 0 bases; unmatched junction nucleotides: 27. This CDR3 spans 22 amino acids. The CDR3 DNA sequence: TGTGCTCTTGGGAAAGACTCAGCACGCGAGGCCTCGGGGGATTATTACACCGATAAACTCATCTTT. Translation: CALGKDSAREASGDYYTDKLIF.

Details on this clone: The protein given by TCRdb reflects a much larger clone and differs at residue 14 from this DNA's translation, likely from a read error; the protein shown is the DNA's translation. The chain is built from TRAV29/DV5 and TRDJ1, with a tentative D call TRDD2 (9 bases). This CDR3 has 23 amino acids. Germline loops: CDR1 NSMFDY, CDR2 ISSIKDK. V lost 2 bases and J 0 bases, leaving 38 bases between the germline ends. As DNA, the CDR3 is TGTGCAGCAAGGGACCCTTCCTACGTTTTCTCTGGGGGAGACGCGGCGTACACCGATAAACTCATCTTT. Its translation is CAARDPSYVFSGGDAAYTDKLIF.

Note on this clone: This is likely an artifact of a read error, given a far larger clone one base away. The sample has other DNA sequences that encode this CDR3 too. V is TRDV1 and J is TRDJ3; TRDD3 matches 11 bases. The CDR3 has 18 amino acids. Germline V gene data show CDR1 as TSWWSYY and CDR2 as QGS. The DNA for the CDR3 is TGTGCTCTTGGTGAACTGGGGGATAGCTCCTGGGACACCCGACAGATGTTTTTC. It translates to CALGELGDSSWDTRQMFF.

With respect to this clone: TCRdb lists the protein of a much larger clone for this DNA, which differs at residue 6, so this is likely a read error; the protein given here is translated from the DNA itself. V and J are TRDV2 and TRDJ1, with TRDD3 identical over 9 bases. The germline CDR1 and CDR2 sequences are GEAIGNYY and EKD. Trimming took 2 bases from V and 1 from J; bases not matched to a gene: 4. The CDR3 is 15 amino acids. The CDR3 here is CACDKSGDTTDKLIF. CDR3 sequence (DNA): TGTGCCTGTGACAAGTCGGGGGATACCACCGATAAACTCATCTTT.

On this clone: The amino acid sequence in TCRdb belongs to a much larger clone and departs from this DNA's translation at residue 8, likely a sequencing read error; the sequence shown is translated from the DNA. The chain carries TRAV29/DV5 and TRDJ1; 12 bases align to TRDD3. V lost 2 bases, J lost 0 bases, and 26 bases stayed unmatched. Germline V gives CDR1 NSMFDY, CDR2 ISSIKDK. This CDR3 contains 23 residues. CDR3 protein: CAARDPSCVFSGGYAAYTDKLIF. The CDR3 region has the DNA TGTGCAGCAAGGGACCCTTCCTGCGTTTTCTCTGGGGGATACGCGGCGTACACCGATAAACTCATCTTT.

Remarks on this clone: The protein TCRdb lists belongs to a much larger clone and differs from this DNA's translation at residue 7, which points to a read error; the protein shown is made from the DNA. The chain joins TRDV1 to TRDJ1; D not certain. CDR1 and CDR2 from the germline V gene are TSWWSYY and QGS. Trimming shortened V by 2 bases and J by 1 base, and 5 bases separated the two germline ends. This CDR3 contains 13 residues. The CDR3 loop reads CALGEGVTDKLIF. The CDR3 region has the DNA TGTGCTCTTGGGGAAGGGGTCACCGATAAACTCATCTTT.

To note about this clone: It differs at one base from a far larger clone, so likely a read error. V usage is TRDV1 and J usage is TRDJ2; 7 positions match TRDD3. Germline V gene lookup returns CDR1 TSWWSYY and CDR2 QGS. The V and J ends lost 2 bases and 3 bases, in that order; junction bases with no gene match: 24. The CDR3 has 22 amino acids. CDR3 coding DNA: TGTGCTCTTGGGGAAGGTCTCCCTTTTGGTGTACTGGGGACCTCTGTGACAGCACAACTCTTCTTT. This encodes CALGEGLPFGVLGTSVTAQLFF.

A note on this clone: A read error likely explains why the TCRdb protein, taken from a much larger clone, differs from this DNA's translation at residue 18; the protein shown is translated from the DNA. The chain carries TRAV29/DV5 and TRDJ1; 12 nucleotides agree with TRDD3. Germline V gene data show CDR1 as NSMFDY and CDR2 as ISSIKDK. V shed 2 bases and J 3 bases; nucleotides not matched to a gene: 29. The CDR3 consists of 23 residues. CDR3 in amino acids: CAARDPSYVFSGGYAAYPDKLIF. DNA for the CDR3: TGTGCAGCAAGGGACCCTTCCTACGTTTTCTCTGGGGGATACGCGGCGTACCCCGATAAACTCATCTTT.

This clone was counted between two and nine times. TCRdb pairs this DNA with a much larger clone's protein that differs at residue 10, likely a read error; the protein shown was translated from the DNA. The rearrangement uses TRAV38-2/DV8 and TRDJ2; 10 nucleotides line up with TRDD3. V lost 10 bases, J lost 4 bases, and 13 bases stayed unmatched. The CDR3 has 16 amino acids. Germline loops: CDR1 TSESDYY, CDR2 QEAYKQQN. The CDR3 spells CAAYWGMQAWTAQLFF. CDR3 nucleotide sequence: TGTGCTGCGTACTGGGGGATGCAAGCTTGGACAGCACAACTCTTCTTT.

As concerns this clone: The TCRdb protein comes from a much larger clone and disagrees with this DNA's translation at residue 10, likely due to a read error; the protein given here is derived from the DNA. The rearrangement links TRDV1 to TRDJ1; the D is unclear. This CDR3 is 13 amino acids long. CDR1 and CDR2 from the germline V gene are TSWWSYY and QGS. The CDR3 loop is CALGELRTDRLIF. Here the CDR3 DNA reads TGTGCTCTTGGGGAACTTCGTACCGATAGACTCATCTTT.

For this clone: Since a far larger clone is one base different, this is likely a read error. Other DNA sequences of this sample code for an identical CDR3. The V and J genes are TRDV2 and TRDJ3, with TRDD3 matching 12 bases. The CDR3 loop spans 20 amino acids. The junction had 9 bases not matched to a gene; V was cut back by 4 bases and J by 0 bases. Looked up from germline, CDR1 is GEAIGNYY and CDR2 is EKD. This CDR3 is CACDTDWGIPYSWDTRQMFF. The CDR3 DNA reads as TGTGCCTGTGATACCGACTGGGGGATACCCTACTCCTGGGACACCCGACAGATGTTTTTC.

Notes on this clone: A far larger clone is a single base away, which makes a read error likely. The V call is TRDV1, the J call TRDJ1, with TRDD3 identical over 7 bases. The ends lost 3 bases at V and 7 bases at J; junction bases unmatched: 17. Germline lookup yields CDR1 TSWWSYY and CDR2 QGS. This CDR3 contains 17 residues. CDR3 sequence reads: CALGEKGNWGLIFKLIF. CDR3 bases: TGTGCTCTTGGGGAGAAGGGGAACTGGGGTCTTATTTTTAAACTCATCTTT.

A note on this clone: The TCRdb protein comes from a much larger clone and disagrees with this DNA's translation at residue 6, likely due to a read error; the protein given here is derived from the DNA. This rearrangement joins TRAV29/DV5 to TRDJ1; 12 bases are a match to TRDD3. Germline V lookup: CDR1 NSMFDY, CDR2 ISSIKDK. The V gene end was trimmed by 2 bases and the J gene end by 0 bases; junction bases not matched to a gene: 26. The CDR3 has 23 amino acids. The CDR3 DNA reads TGTGCAGCAAGGGACACTTCCTACGTTTTCTCTGGGGGATACGCGGCGTACACCGATAAACTCATCTTT. This sequence encodes CAARDTSYVFSGGYAAYTDKLIF. Based on the CDR3 plus reference TRAV29/DV5 and TRDJ1, the full variable domain is DQQVKQNSPSLSVQEGRISILNCDYTNSMFDYFLWYKKYPAEGPTFLISISSIKDKNEDGRFTVFLNKSAKHLSLHIVPSQPGDSAVYFCAARDTSYVFSGGYAAYTDKLIFGKGTRVTVEP.

A note on this clone: This likely stems from a read error, as it lies one base from a far larger clone. This chain connects TRAV38-2/DV8 to TRDJ2, with 10 bases identical to TRDD3. From germline, CDR1 is TSESDYY and CDR2 QEAYKQQN. This CDR3 has 16 residues. The CDR3 region has the DNA TGTGCTGCGTACTGGGGGATGCAAGCTTTGACAACACAACTCTTCTTT. Translated, it gives CAAYWGMQALTTQLFF. Full variable domain (missing parts from reference TRAV38-2/DV8 and TRDJ2): AQTVTQSQPEMSVQEAETVTLSCTYDTSESDYYLFWYKQPPSRQMILVIRQEAYKQQNATENRFSVNFQKAAKSFSLKISDSQLGDAAMYFCAAYWGMQALTTQLFFGKGTQLIVEP.

This clone ranks as hyperexpanded. Other DNA variants within this sample encode the same CDR3. The rearrangement uses TRAV38-2/DV8 and TRDJ2; D might be TRDD3 (6 bases). Per germline, CDR1 TSESDYY and CDR2 QEAYKQQN. The CDR3 covers 13 residues. The ends were cut back, 0 bases at V and 9 bases at J, with 9 bases in the middle. DNA for the CDR3: TGTGCTTATAGGAGCGGGGGATCCACACAACTCTTCTTT. Its translation is CAYRSGGSTQLFF.

On this clone: Only one base separates this from a far larger clonotype, so it likely reflects a read error. The chain couples TRDV1 to TRDJ3, with 9 bases identical to TRDD3. Germline V CDR1 and CDR2: TSWWSYY, QGS. The V gene end was trimmed by 0 bases and the J gene end by 0 bases; junction bases not matched to a gene: 12. This CDR3 has 22 residues. CDR3 residues: CALGELGAWGDTGSWDTRQMFF. The CDR3 DNA is TGTGCTCTTGGGGAACTGGGAGCGTGGGGGGATACCGGCTCCTGGGACACCCGACAGATGTTTTTC.

Worth noting for this clone: Since a far larger clone is one base different, this is likely a read error. V is TRDV1 and J is TRDJ3; 11 bases match TRDD3. Germline V lookup: CDR1 TSWWSYY, CDR2 QGS. The CDR3 length is 21 residues. The CDR3 DNA reads as TGTGCTCTTGGGGAACCCGAGTTACTGGGGGATAAGCCCTGGGACCCCCGACAGATGTTTTTC. The encoded protein is CALGEPELLGDKPWDPRQMFF.

As to this clone: TCRdb's entry gives the protein of a much larger clone, which mismatches this DNA's translation at residue 10, likely from a read error; the protein reported here is translated from the DNA. The identical CDR3 is also encoded by other nucleotide sequences in the sample. The chain combines TRAV29/DV5 with TRDJ1; 9 bases map to TRDD3. Germline assignment: CDR1 NSMFDY and CDR2 ISSIKDK. The ends lost 1 base at V and 1 base at J; junction bases unmatched: 14. CDR3 size: 18 residues. DNA for the CDR3: TGTGCAGCAAGCAGTATACTGGGGGACCGGGGGATCACCGATAAACTCATCTTT. It specifies CAASSILGDRGITDKLIF.

Only a few counts were recorded for this clone. The protein given by TCRdb reflects a much larger clone and differs at residue 11 from this DNA's translation, likely from a read error; the protein shown is the DNA's translation. V and J are TRDV2 and TRDJ3, with 7 nucleotides matching TRDD3. CDR1 and CDR2 from the germline V gene are GEAIGNYY and EKD. The CDR3 consists of 16 residues. Here the CDR3 reads CACDWGSSWDARQMFF. DNA of the CDR3: TGTGCCTGTGACTGGGGGAGCTCCTGGGACGCCCGACAGATGTTTTTC.

Comment on this clone: With only one base between it and a far larger clone, this is likely a read error. The chain has TRDV1 and TRDJ3; 11 bases are a match to TRDD3. The V and J ends lost 4 bases and 3 bases, in that order; junction bases with no gene match: 8. The CDR3 runs 19 residues. Germline assignment: CDR1 TSWWSYY and CDR2 QGS. CDR3 residues: CALGVTYWGIVWDTRQMFF. The CDR3 DNA is TGTGCTCTTGGGGTAACTTACTGGGGGATAGTCTGGGACACCCGACAGATGTTTTTC.

This clone was observed a single time. The mismatch at residue 7 between this DNA's translation and the TCRdb protein of a much larger clone likely reflects a read error; the protein shown is translated from the DNA. This chain uses TRDV1 with TRDJ3; TRDD3 might be the D (6 bases). Germline CDR1 reads TSWWSYY; CDR2 reads QGS. V was clipped by 0 bases and J by 0 bases, with 9 bases between them. The CDR3 covers 18 residues. The CDR3, as DNA: TGTGCTCTTGGGGAACTGTGGGATAGCTCCTGGGACACCCGACAGATGTTTTTC. The encoded protein is CALGELWDSSWDTRQMFF.

About this clone: One base separates it from a far larger clone, so it is likely a read error. Other DNA sequences from this sample encode an identical CDR3 as well. V and J are TRAV38-2/DV8 and TRDJ1; 8 nucleotides match TRDD3. Looked up from germline, CDR1 is TSESDYY and CDR2 is QEAYKQQN. The CDR3 contains 12 residues. With V trimmed by 7 bases and J by 2 bases, 1 base remained unmatched. The DNA for the CDR3 is TGTGCTTATGGGGGATATACCGATAAACTCATCTTT. This gives the protein CAYGGYTDKLIF.